This T cell receptor beta chain emerged from a study of OX40 agonist ivuxolimab in advanced cancers. Findings of the study overall: Both blood CD4+ and CD8+ T cells showed clonal growth by week 6 at 0.1 to 3.0 mg/kg. The study found among the lowest clonal expansion in partial responders at 0.1-3.0 mg/kg.

The protocol was immunoSEQ multiplex PCR, while the TCRdb copy is restricted to in-frame clones and leaves out a portion. The sample consists of approximately 70,000 clones, roughly 90% of them appearing once. This clone was seen a few times. The target antigen is unknown. The V end lost 4 bases, the J end lost 0 bases, and 10 bases lay between the germline ends. The V gene's germline CDR1 is SGHNT and CDR2 YYREEE (reference sequence). The CDR3 contains 14 residues. Exclusion of a patient followed from autoimmune disease history or systemic immunosuppression. The study sampled blood at baseline, cycle 4 day 1, and cycle 7 day 1.

Sample: CD4+ or CD8+ T cells sorted from blood, taken in a trial of the OX40 agonist ivuxolimab. The sequence derives from an adult with an advanced solid tumor such as melanoma, head and neck, liver or kidney cancer. The chain uses TRBV5-4 and TRBJ1-1; D is perhaps TRBD1 (5 bases). CDR3 coding DNA: TGTGCCAGCAGCCTCCAGGGAGTGAACACTGAAGCTTTCTTT. It encodes CASSLQGVNTEAFF. Drawing the rest from reference TRBV5-4 and TRBJ1-1, the complete variable domain is ETGVTQSPTHLIKTRGQQVTLRCSSQSGHNTVSWYQQALGQGPQFIFQYYREEENGRGNFPPRFSGLQFPNYSSELNVNALELDDSALYLCASSLQGVNTEAFFGQGTRLTVV.